Reported below is one T cell receptor beta chain. Antigen unknown. A single record per CDR3 protein comes from TCRdb applying MiXCR to the 5' RACE reads. Of about 54,000 distinct CDR3 sequences detected, 17% appear once; the ten largest clones hold approximately 2.5%. The V end lost 1 base, the J end lost 0 bases, and 8 bases lay between the germline ends. CDR1 and CDR2 from the germline V gene are SGHVS and FQNEAQ. The CDR3 has 15 amino acids. Broader study findings: Tumor memory CD4+ T cell TCR gene usage was found to cluster with blood and lymph node memory CD4+ cells and with lymph node naive CD4+ cells.

The genes are TRBV7-8 and TRBJ2-3; tentative D call: TRBD2 (6 bases). Specimen: naive CD4+ T cells sorted from blood. Subset of the sample: naive CD4+ T cells, CD4+CD45RA+CD25-. The clonotype was recovered from a female donor with breast cancer. The CDR3: CASSLGGTSTDTQYF. The CDR3 nucleotides read TGTGCCAGCAGCTTAGGAGGGACTAGCACAGATACGCAGTATTTT.